These 20 T cell receptor beta chains came from one sample sequenced in a study of blood T cell repertoires in COVID-19. Sequencing used immunoSEQ multiplex PCR; TCRdb keeps in-frame clones, though not all of them. Of around 250,000 clones listed, roughly nine tenths are singletons. The sample consisted of PBMCs or T cells enriched from blood (not recorded which). The source of these receptors is a human donor in a cohort exposed to, infected with or recovered from COVID-19 (not recorded which). The donor label of this sample is uncertain.

The chain uses TRBV2 and TRBJ2-5; 7 nucleotides match TRBD2. This CDR3 comprises 14 residues. Unmatched junction bases numbered 9, after V lost 6 bases and J lost 5 bases. Germline loops: CDR1 SNHLY, CDR2 FYNNEI. Here the CDR3 DNA reads TGTGCCAGCAGGGTCTCCGCCGGGGGGGAGACCCAGTACTTC. Its protein product is CASRVSAGGETQYF. Supplemented by reference TRBV2 and TRBJ2-5, the full variable domain reads EPEVTQTPSHQVTQMGQEVILRCVPISNHLYFYWYRQILGQKVEFLVSFYNNEISEKSEIFDDQFSVERPDGSNFTLKIRSTKLEDSAMYFCASRVSAGGETQYFGPGTRLLVL.

The chain recombines TRBV7-6 with TRBJ2-2; 8 bases are a match to TRBD2. Germline-derived CDR1 and CDR2 are SGHVS and FNYEAQ. Unmatched junction bases numbered 3, after V lost 3 bases and J lost 0 bases. The CDR3 sequence is 16 residues long. The DNA for the CDR3 is TGTGCCAGCAGCTTGATAGCGGGGACGAACACCGGGGAGCTGTTTTTT. The encoded protein is CASSLIAGTNTGELFF.

The genes are TRBV9 and TRBJ2-3; the match to TRBD1 covers 7 bases. The CDR3 runs to 13 residues. Trimming cost V 4 bases and J 5 bases; bases outside gene matches: 4. Per germline, CDR1 SGDLS and CDR2 YYNGEE. In nucleotides, the CDR3 is TGTGCCAGCAGCTCTGGGACAGAAGATACGCAGTATTTT. Its translation: CASSSGTEDTQYF. Supplemented by reference TRBV9 and TRBJ2-3, the full variable domain reads DSGVTQTPKHLITATGQRVTLRCSPRSGDLSVYWYQQSLDQGLQFLIQYYNGEERAKGNILERFSAQQFPDLHSELNLSSLELGDSALYFCASSSGTEDTQYFGPGTRLTVL.

V usage is TRBV19 and J usage is TRBJ1-5; D uncertain. Trimming stripped 3 bases from V and 5 bases from J, with 8 bases between. The germline V gene encodes CDR1 LNHDA and CDR2 SQIVND (reference sequence). The CDR3 length is 13 residues. The CDR3 bases are TGTGCCAGTAGTATGGGCAGATATCAGCCCCAGCATTTT. It encodes CASSMGRYQPQHF.

The chain recombines TRBV19 with TRBJ2-3; D is perhaps TRBD2 (6 bases). V gave up 4 bases and J gave up 2 bases, with 16 bases separating them. The CDR3 extends over 16 amino acids. Germline CDR1 LNHDA, CDR2 SQIVND (reference sequence). The DNA of the CDR3 is TGTGCCAGTAGTAAGACTAGATCCGTCTCCACAGATACGCAGTATTTT. It codes for CASSKTRSVSTDTQYF.

This sequence joins TRBV2 and TRBJ2-3; TRBD1 agrees at 9 bases. Trimming removed 7 bases from V and 8 bases from J; junction bases left unmatched: 10. The CDR3 runs to 14 residues. Germline V gives CDR1 SNHLY, CDR2 FYNNEI. The CDR3 protein is CASTLTGGKVTQYF. The CDR3, as DNA: TGTGCCAGCACGCTCACAGGGGGCAAAGTTACGCAGTATTTT.

The V and J genes are TRBV29-1 and TRBJ2-1, with 7 bases that match TRBD1. With V trimmed by 6 bases and J by 2 bases, 4 bases remained unmatched. CDR1 SQVTM and CDR2 ANQGSEA come from the germline V gene. This CDR3 region has 13 residues. The CDR3 DNA reads as TGCAGCGTGCCGACAGGGACCTACAATGAGCAGTTCTTC. This gives the protein CSVPTGTYNEQFF.

This chain connects TRBV5-1 to TRBJ1-1; D is unclear. The germline V gene has CDR1 SGHRS and CDR2 YFSETQ. V shed 4 bases and J shed 0 bases, with 7 bases lying between them. The CDR3 sequence is 13 residues long. CDR3 residues: CASSVRLNTEAFF. The DNA for the CDR3 is TGCGCCAGCAGCGTCCGGTTGAACACTGAAGCTTTCTTT.

The rearrangement uses TRBV4-1 and TRBJ2-2; 9 bases are a match to TRBD1. J lost 4 bases, V lost 3 bases, and 3 bases had no gene match. The germline V gene has CDR1 MGHRA and CDR2 YSYEKL. The CDR3 runs 15 residues. CDR3 loop: CASSQGQGITGELFF. For the CDR3, the DNA is TGCGCCAGCAGCCAGGGACAGGGCATCACCGGGGAGCTGTTTTTT.

The gene calls are TRBV24-1 and TRBJ2-1; 8 nucleotides match TRBD2. The CDR3 is made up of 11 amino acids. Germline values: CDR1 KGHDR, CDR2 SFDVKD. Trimming cost V 6 bases and J 9 bases; bases outside gene matches: 0. The CDR3 nucleotides read TGTGCCACCAGTCGGGGGGGTGAGCAGTTCTTC. Its translation: CATSRGGEQFF.

The chain uses TRBV3-1 (or the pseudogene TRBV3-2) and TRBJ2-1; TRBD2 agrees at 13 bases. Germline values: CDR1 LGHDT, CDR2 YNNKEL (reference sequence). J was trimmed by 6 bases and V by 3 bases; bases with no gene match: 8. The CDR3 contains 17 residues. CDR3 protein: CASSHPLTSGGFNEQFF. The CDR3 DNA is TGTGCCAGCAGCCATCCTTTGACTAGCGGGGGGTTCAATGAGCAGTTCTTC.

This rearrangement joins TRBV28 to TRBJ1-2; D is ambiguous. The CDR3 extends over 15 amino acids. Trimming took off 2 bases at V and 4 bases at J, with 14 bases between the two ends. Germline loops: CDR1 MDHEN, CDR2 SYDVKM. The CDR3 is CASSLVVSFSYGYTF. The CDR3 DNA reads as TGTGCCAGCAGTTTAGTTGTCAGTTTCTCCTATGGCTACACCTTC.

This sequence joins TRBV11-2 and TRBJ1-6; 7 bases match TRBD1. CDR1 and CDR2 from the germline V gene are SGHAT and FQNNGV. This CDR3 is built from 14 residues. Trimming removed 1 base from V and 7 bases from J; junction bases left unmatched: 1. The CDR3, as DNA: TGTGCCAGCAGCTTAGCACAGGGGAATTCACCCCTCCACTTT. Translation: CASSLAQGNSPLHF. The entire variable domain, with the rest obtained from reference TRBV11-2 and TRBJ1-6, is as follows: EAGVAQSPRYKIIEKRQSVAFWCNPISGHATLYWYQQILGQGPKLLIQFQNNGVVDDSQLPKDRFSAERLKGVDSTLKIQPAKLEDSAVYLCASSLAQGNSPLHFGNGTRLTVT.

V usage is TRBV7-2 and J usage is TRBJ1-5; 8 nucleotides align to TRBD1. The length of the CDR3 is 14 residues. The germline CDR1 and CDR2 sequences are SGHTA and FQGNSA. Trimming at V came to 6 bases and at J to 5 bases, leaving 6 bases not matched to a gene. The CDR3, as DNA: TGTGCCAGCAGGGAACCAGGGGGCTATCAGCCCCAGCATTTT. Its translation is CASREPGGYQPQHF.

This chain uses TRBV19 with TRBJ2-7; 10 bases align to TRBD2. V trimming: 5 bases; J trimming: 3 bases; junction bases outside the gene matches: 4. CDR3 length: 14 residues. CDR1 LNHDA and CDR2 SQIVND come from the germline V gene (reference sequence). CDR3 nucleotide sequence: TGTGCCAGTAGTGTAGCGGGGGGAAACTACGAGCAGTACTTC. Translating it yields CASSVAGGNYEQYF. Variable domain in full (rest from reference TRBV19 and TRBJ2-7): DGGITQSPKYLFRKEGQNVTLSCEQNLNHDAMYWYRQDPGQGLRLIYYSQIVNDFQKGDIAEGYSVSREKKESFPLTVTSAQKNPTAFYLCASSVAGGNYEQYFGPGTRLTVT.

The CDR3 sequence: CASSLGGDTDTQYF. Written as DNA, the CDR3 is TGTGCCAGCAGCTTAGGGGGGGACACAGATACGCAGTATTTT. The V call is TRBV7-2, the J call TRBJ2-3, with D possibly TRBD2 on 6 matching bases. The germline gives CDR1 SGHTA, CDR2 FQGNSA. CDR3 length: 14 residues. Trimming shortened V by 1 base and J by 2 bases, and 7 bases separated the two germline ends.

The chain recombines TRBV30 with TRBJ1-2, with D maybe TRBD1 (6 bases). The CDR3 loop spans 12 amino acids. Deletions cut 3 bases from V and 8 bases from J, with 13 bases between. CDR1 is GTSNPN and CDR2 is SVGIG in the germline V gene (reference sequence). The CDR3 is CAWRGASQGYTF. The CDR3 DNA follows: TGTGCCTGGAGGGGGGCTTCTCAAGGCTACACCTTC.

The rearrangement joins TRBV11-3 to TRBJ1-2; weak D call: TRBD1 (6 bases). Trimming cost V 5 bases and J 8 bases, with 15 bases left between them. Germline V gene data show CDR1 as SGHNT and CDR2 as YENEEA. The CDR3 covers 13 residues. The DNA of the CDR3 is TGTGCCAGCAGCCCGACGGGGGGCGAGGGCTACACCTTC. Translated: CASSPTGGEGYTF.

The chain uses TRBV6-5 and TRBJ1-2, with D maybe TRBD1 (6 bases). The CDR3 is 16 amino acids. Deletions cut 0 bases from V and 2 bases from J, with 13 bases between. The germline V gene has CDR1 MNHEY and CDR2 SVGAGI. The CDR3 bases are TGTGCCAGCAGTTACTCGTACAGGGCGGCAAACTATGGCTACACCTTC. Translated: CASSYSYRAANYGYTF.

The CDR3 region is CSVRSSGGGNTEAFF. The CDR3 DNA sequence: TGCAGCGTGAGGTCTTCCGGGGGGGGCAACACTGAAGCTTTCTTT. V usage is TRBV29-1 and J usage is TRBJ1-1, with D possibly being TRBD1 (6 bases). The CDR3 is 15 residues long. CDR1 and CDR2 (germline): SQVTM, ANQGSEA. Trimming removed 6 bases at V and 2 bases at J, with 19 bases between.